This T cell receptor (beta chain) stems from a study of cytomegalovirus exposure and HLA in healthy donors. V lost 0 bases, J lost 0 bases, and 11 bases lay in between. The germline V gene has CDR1 GTSNPN and CDR2 SVGIG (reference sequence). There are 15 residues in the CDR3. PCR used 60 Vbeta primers and 13 Jbeta primers. Generated by immunoSEQ multiplex PCR, the TCRdb table keeps only in-frame clones and is missing some. Of over 150,000 clones in the sample, approximately 79% were seen once. The chain is built from TRBV30 and TRBJ1-2; unclear D gene. This sequence was found in a middle-aged man in good health and CMV-seronegative. Sample: PBMCs. In DNA, the CDR3 is TGTGCCTGGAGTGTTTCAGTTGTCTCTAACTATGGCTACACCTTC. Amino acids: CAWSVSVVSNYGYTF.